This TCR beta chain was identified in a study of cytomegalovirus exposure and HLA in healthy donors. Looked up from germline, CDR1 is SGHTA and CDR2 is FQGNSA. This CDR3 comprises 15 residues. Trimming cost V 4 bases and J 10 bases; bases outside gene matches: 7. 60 Vbeta and 13 Jbeta primers were used in PCR. Measured with immunoSEQ multiplex PCR; TCRdb has only the in-frame clones, and not every one. The data hold 20,000 or so clones, with around 82% observed a single time. The chain joins TRBV7-2 to TRBJ1-6, with 10 bases lining up with TRBD1. The sequence came from a man aged 55 to 69 in good health and CMV-seronegative. The sequenced sample consisted of PBMCs. The DNA of the CDR3 is TGTGCCAGCAGCTCCCGGACAGGGGGATTCTCACCCCTCCACTTT. Amino acids: CASSSRTGGFSPLHF.